This entry features one TCR beta chain sequence. The data stem from a study of T cell responses to AZD1222 COVID-19 vaccine. Assay: immunoSEQ multiplex PCR; the TCRdb copy retains only in-frame clones and omits some. Of approximately 200,000 clones in the sample, approximately 93% were seen once. Pooling was applied to second doses at about 4 or about 12 weeks. The CDR3 loop spans 14 amino acids. Per germline, CDR1 SEHNR and CDR2 FQNEAQ (reference sequence). V shed 8 bases, J shed 7 bases, and the junction held 11 bases outside the gene matches. This clonotype originated in an adult who received the AZD1222 COVID-19 vaccine. The source was peripheral blood, collected 28 days after the second AZD1222 dose. The chain employs TRBV7-9 and TRBJ1-5, with 7 bases identical to TRBD1. The CDR3: CASSEGGPGQPQHF. The CDR3 nucleotides read TGTGCCAGCTCCGAAGGGGGCCCGGGGCAGCCCCAGCATTTT.